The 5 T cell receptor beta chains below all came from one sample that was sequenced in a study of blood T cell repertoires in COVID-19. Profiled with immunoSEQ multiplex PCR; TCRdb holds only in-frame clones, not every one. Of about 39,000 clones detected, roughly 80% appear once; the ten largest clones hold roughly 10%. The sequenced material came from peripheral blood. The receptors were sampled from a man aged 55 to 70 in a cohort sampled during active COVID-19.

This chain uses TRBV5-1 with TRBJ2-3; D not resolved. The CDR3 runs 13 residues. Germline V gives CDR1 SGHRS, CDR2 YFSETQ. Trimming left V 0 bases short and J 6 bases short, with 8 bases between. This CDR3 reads CASSLAGYDTQYF. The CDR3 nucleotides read TGCGCCAGCAGCTTGGCAGGTTACGATACGCAGTATTTT.

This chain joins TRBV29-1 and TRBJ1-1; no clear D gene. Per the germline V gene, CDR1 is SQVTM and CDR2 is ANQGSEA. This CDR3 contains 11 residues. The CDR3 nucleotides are TGCAGTTCTGCTGAACACGCTGAAGCTTTCTTT. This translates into CSSAEHAEAFF.

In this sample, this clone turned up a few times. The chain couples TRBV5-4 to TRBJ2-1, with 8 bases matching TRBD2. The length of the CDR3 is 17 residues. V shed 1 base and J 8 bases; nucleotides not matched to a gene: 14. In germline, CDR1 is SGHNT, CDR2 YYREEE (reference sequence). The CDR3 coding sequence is TGTGCCAGCAGCTTGTTAGGGCGGGGGGCCTTGGGTCATGAGCAGTTCTTC. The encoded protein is CASSLLGRGALGHEQFF. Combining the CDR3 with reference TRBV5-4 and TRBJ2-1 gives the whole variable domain ETGVTQSPTHLIKTRGQQVTLRCSSQSGHNTVSWYQQALGQGPQFIFQYYREEENGRGNFPPRFSGLQFPNYSSELNVNALELDDSALYLCASSLLGRGALGHEQFFGPGTRLTVL.

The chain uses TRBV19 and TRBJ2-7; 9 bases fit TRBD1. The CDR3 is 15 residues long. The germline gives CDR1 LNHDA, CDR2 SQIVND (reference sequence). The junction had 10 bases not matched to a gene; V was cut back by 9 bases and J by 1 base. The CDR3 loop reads CASYSSGTGSYEQYF. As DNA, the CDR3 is TGTGCCAGCTACTCGTCCGGGACAGGGTCCTACGAGCAGTACTTC. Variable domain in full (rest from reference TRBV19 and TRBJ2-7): DGGITQSPKYLFRKEGQNVTLSCEQNLNHDAMYWYRQDPGQGLRLIYYSQIVNDFQKGDIAEGYSVSREKKESFPLTVTSAQKNPTAFYLCASYSSGTGSYEQYFGPGTRLTVT.

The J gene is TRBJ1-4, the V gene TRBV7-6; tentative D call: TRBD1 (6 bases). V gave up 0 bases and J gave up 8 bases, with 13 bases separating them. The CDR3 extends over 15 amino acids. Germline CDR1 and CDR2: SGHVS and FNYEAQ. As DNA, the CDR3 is TGTGCCAGCAGCTTAGCCCCTGGGGGGGGCGAAAAACTGTTTTTT. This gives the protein CASSLAPGGGEKLFF.